A single sample is the source of the 28 T cell receptor beta chains below, sequenced in a study of T cells in Graves' hyperthyroidism and ophthalmopathy (dated by TCRdb to 2018 to 2020). To prepare the library, multiplex PCR was applied. Sequencer: Illumina HiSeq 2000. The TCR beta CDR3 regions were amplified from the RNA transcripts. The first round of RT-PCR for the TCR CDR3 was performed with the HTBI primer set and the Qiagen OneStep RT-PCR kit. The public reads were quality trimmed at Q25 with fastp and then assembled into clones with MiXCR by TCRdb, keeping productive beta chains. Rows with one shared CDR3 protein collapse into an entry with the most common genes and DNA. Within this sample are approximately 400,000 distinct CDR3 sequences, with around an eighth of them counted one time only. Around 27% of the sample belongs to the ten largest clones. What was sequenced was blood. The receptors stem from a man over 45 with Graves' ophthalmopathy.

J is TRBJ2-3 and V is TRBV5-1, with 13 bases identical to TRBD2. CDR3 length: 19 residues. CDR1 and CDR2 from the germline V gene are SGHRS and YFSETQ. Unmatched junction bases numbered 9, after V lost 0 bases and J lost 2 bases. In DNA, the CDR3 is TGCGCCAGCAGCTTGGGACTAGCGGGGGGTTCCCAATTCACAGATACGCAGTATTTT. As protein: CASSLGLAGGSQFTDTQYF. Full variable domain (rest looked up from reference TRBV5-1 and TRBJ2-3): KAGVTQTPRYLIKTRGQQVTLSCSPISGHRSVSWYQQTPGQGLQFLFEYFSETQRNKGNFPGRFSGRQFSNSRSEMNVSTLELGDSALYLCASSLGLAGGSQFTDTQYFGPGTRLTVL.

The V and J genes are TRBV15 and TRBJ1-1; D remains unclear. Trimming cost V 1 base and J 10 bases, with 13 bases left between them. This CDR3 region has 13 residues. CDR1 and CDR2 (germline): LNHNV, YYDKDF (reference sequence). The CDR3 coding sequence is TGTGCCACCAGCAGAGTTAGGGAGGGTGGAGCTTTCTTT. Protein product: CATSRVREGGAFF.

This clonotype was detected only a few times. A read error may account for a junction end that differs from germline. The V call is TRBV4-1, the J call TRBJ2-7; perhaps TRBD2 as D (6 bases). This CDR3 spans 12 amino acids. Germline assignment: CDR1 MGHRA and CDR2 YSYEKL. CDR3 bases: TGCGCCAGCAGCCACCAAGGGACTGAGCGGTACTTC. Amino acid sequence: CASSHQGTERYF.

This clonotype was picked up a small number of times. This chain links TRBV19 with TRBJ2-7; D possibly corresponds to TRBD2 (5 bases). The germline V gene has CDR1 LNHDA and CDR2 SQIVND (reference sequence). This CDR3 has 13 residues. Trimming left V 4 bases short and J 3 bases short, with 10 bases between. The CDR3 nucleotides are TGTGCCAGTAGTACCGCCGAGGGCTACGAGCAGTACTTC. Protein sequence: CASSTAEGYEQYF.

This clonotype was counted between two and nine times. V and J are TRBV5-1 and TRBJ2-2; 8 bases map to TRBD2. CDR1 is SGHRS and CDR2 is YFSETQ in the germline V gene. J gave up 1 base and V 6 bases, and 14 bases lay outside the gene matches. CDR3 size: 18 residues. Here the CDR3 reads CASNPHTSGSGNTGELFF. In nucleotides, the CDR3 is TGCGCCAGCAACCCCCATACGAGCGGGAGTGGGAACACCGGGGAGCTGTTTTTT.

This clonotype was recorded at least ten times. The rearrangement joins TRBV20-1 to TRBJ2-1; D may be TRBD1 or TRBD2 (6 bases each). The V and J ends lost 6 bases and 0 bases respectively, with 30 bases between them. The CDR3 is 20 residues long. Germline CDR1 is DFQATT and CDR2 is SNEGSKA (reference sequence). CDR3 coding DNA: TGCAGTGCGGAGGGGGTGGACTTTTTGGGATCCCTAAGCTCCTACAATGAGCAGTTCTTC. Translation: CSAEGVDFLGSLSSYNEQFF.

The table lists this clonotype with many counts. The chain is built from TRBV20-1 and TRBJ2-3; TRBD2 matches 10 bases. This CDR3 has 15 residues. CDR1 and CDR2 (germline): DFQATT, SNEGSKA (reference sequence). The J segment lost 4 bases and the V segment lost 3 bases, leaving 7 bases of the junction unmatched. CDR3 loop: CSASPLAGVPDTQYF. The CDR3 region has the DNA TGCAGTGCTAGTCCGCTAGCGGGAGTTCCAGATACGCAGTATTTT.

This clonotype occurred many times. CDR3 DNA: TGTGCCAGCAGCTTGAGCAGGCGGGATTCCTACAATGAGCAGTTCTTC. It specifies CASSLSRRDSYNEQFF. The V call is TRBV5-5, the J call TRBJ2-1; TRBD2 is a possible D gene (6 bases). Looked up from germline, CDR1 is SGHKS and CDR2 is YYEKEE (reference sequence). V shed 1 base and J shed 1 base, with 12 bases lying between them. The CDR3 covers 16 residues.

This clonotype came up a few times. The genes are TRBV20-1 and TRBJ2-7; 9 bases agree with TRBD1. Germline CDR1 reads DFQATT; CDR2 reads SNEGSKA (reference sequence). There are 11 residues in the CDR3. J was trimmed by 6 bases and V by 4 bases; bases with no gene match: 1. CDR3 sequence (DNA): TGCAGTGCTAAGGACAGGGGCGAGCAGTACTTC. Translating it yields CSAKDRGEQYF.

The V gene is TRBV24-1, the J gene TRBJ2-3; 7 bases map to TRBD2. Per the germline V gene, CDR1 is KGHDR and CDR2 is SFDVKD. CDR3 length: 14 residues. With 5 bases clipped from V and 4 bases from J, the junction kept 5 bases outside the gene matches. CDR3 coding DNA: TGTGCCACCAGTGTCGGGGGAGGGGCAGATACGCAGTATTTT. Translating gives CATSVGGGADTQYF.

V is TRBV19 and J is TRBJ2-3; maybe TRBD2 (6 bases). This CDR3 spans 17 amino acids. V lost 1 base and J lost 2, with 16 bases in between. Per the germline V gene, CDR1 is LNHDA and CDR2 is SQIVND (reference sequence). As DNA, the CDR3 is TGTGCCAGTAGTATAGGTGGTACTAGCAGCTACACAGATACGCAGTATTTT. As protein: CASSIGGTSSYTDTQYF.

This clonotype was seen at least ten times. The J gene is TRBJ2-1, the V gene TRBV28, with a possible D match to TRBD2 (5 bases). CDR3 size: 15 residues. CDR1 and CDR2 from the germline V gene are MDHEN and SYDVKM. V lost 1 base and J 6 bases, leaving 13 bases between the germline ends. CDR3 nucleotide sequence: TGTGCCAGCAGTTTATCTCGGGGTGCGGTCAATGAGCAGTTCTTC. Translation: CASSLSRGAVNEQFF.

At least ten counts were recorded for this clonotype. The V gene is TRBV6-1, the J gene TRBJ2-7; TRBD1 aligns across 7 bases. CDR1 is MNHNS, CDR2 SASEGT, per germline. V lost 6 bases and J lost 2; bases outside the gene matches: 13. The CDR3 has 16 residues. The CDR3, as DNA: TGTGCCAGCAGGACGGGACAGCCCATAGGAACCTACGAGCAGTACTTC. Translation gives CASRTGQPIGTYEQYF.

This clonotype was recorded many times. This chain connects TRBV3-1 to TRBJ2-2; perhaps TRBD2 as D (5 bases). In germline, CDR1 is LGHDT, CDR2 YNNKEL (reference sequence). The CDR3 runs to 16 residues. Trimming pared 4 bases from V and 7 bases from J, leaving 19 bases between. The CDR3 coding sequence is TGTGCCAGCAGCCCGCGGGCACGAGAAAGAAACGGGGAGCTGTTTTTT. This codes for CASSPRARERNGELFF.

This clonotype was observed a handful of times. The chain couples TRBV12-3 or TRBV12-4 to TRBJ1-2; TRBD1 aligns across 8 bases. Trimming at V came to 5 bases and at J to 4 bases, leaving 6 bases not matched to a gene. The CDR3 loop spans 14 amino acids. DNA for the CDR3: TGTGCCAGCAGTAATCAGGGGGCGGGCTATGGCTACACCTTC. Encoded protein: CASSNQGAGYGYTF.

The rearrangement joins TRBV19 to TRBJ2-7; tentatively, D is TRBD1 or TRBD2 (5 bases each). The CDR3 is 15 residues long. V lost 3 bases and J 0 bases, leaving 12 bases between the germline ends. In germline, CDR1 is LNHDA, CDR2 SQIVND (reference sequence). The DNA for the CDR3 is TGTGCCAGTAGTATCTCCGGGACGTACTCCTACGAGCAGTACTTC. Translation: CASSISGTYSYEQYF.

The V gene is TRBV4-2, the J gene TRBJ2-1; 7 bases align to TRBD2. The CDR3 spans 14 residues. From germline, CDR1 is LGHNA and CDR2 YNFKEQ. V lost 4 bases, J lost 7 bases, and 7 bases stayed unmatched. CDR3 coding DNA: TGTGCCAGCAGCCCCTCCCTCGGGGGGAATGAGCAGTTCTTC. It codes for CASSPSLGGNEQFF.

This clonotype was seen a handful of times. The chain is built from TRBV20-1 and TRBJ2-1; possible D gene TRBD1, 6 bases. Germline V gene sequence: CDR1 DFQATT, CDR2 SNEGSKA (reference sequence). V was cut by 1 base and J by 0 bases, with 13 bases left in between. CDR3 length: 16 amino acids. The CDR3 sequence: CSARAPGHSSYNEQFF. The CDR3 coding sequence is TGCAGTGCTAGAGCACCGGGACATAGCTCCTACAATGAGCAGTTCTTC.

This clonotype was observed at least ten times. The V call is TRBV10-3, the J call TRBJ2-5, with no clear D. Germline assignment: CDR1 ENHRY and CDR2 SYGVKD. With 7 bases removed from V and 1 base from J, the gap between germline ends came to 10 bases. The CDR3 length is 13 residues. The CDR3, as DNA: TGTGCCATCACCCCAGGCCTCCAAGAGACCCAGTACTTC. Translating gives CAITPGLQETQYF.

Many counts were recorded for this clonotype. The chain employs TRBV7-3 and TRBJ2-2, with 7 nucleotides matching TRBD2. Germline V gene sequence: CDR1 SGHTA, CDR2 FQGTGA. The CDR3 has 14 amino acids. V dropped 5 bases and J dropped 6; count of bases not matched to a gene: 6. In DNA form, the CDR3 reads TGTGCCAGCAGCAAGGGGCGGGAGCCCGGGGAGCTGTTTTTT. The encoded protein is CASSKGREPGELFF.

Concerning this clonotype itself: One base away lies a much larger clone, so this may be a sequencing read error. V usage is TRBV19 and J usage is TRBJ1-1; 9 positions match TRBD1. V shed 5 bases, J shed 3 bases, and the junction held 4 bases outside the gene matches. CDR1 and CDR2 (germline): LNHDA, SQIVND (reference sequence). The CDR3 is made up of 14 amino acids. The CDR3 sequence: CASSWTGVDTEAFF. The CDR3 DNA is TGTGCCAGTAGTTGGACAGGGGTGGACACTGAAGCTTTCTTT.

This sequence joins TRBV25-1 and TRBJ2-7; 9 bases are shared with TRBD1. The trim removed 5 bases at V and 6 bases at J, leaving 11 bases unmatched. This CDR3 has 15 residues. Germline assignment: CDR1 MGHDK and CDR2 SYGVNS. CDR3 protein: CASSYRSGTGPEQYF. The CDR3 region has the DNA TGTGCCAGCAGTTATCGCTCCGGGACAGGGCCCGAGCAGTACTTC.

This clonotype was detected ten times or more. The CDR3 region has the DNA TGTGCCAGCAGCTTAGCTAGGGTCACAGATACGCAGTATTTT. Translating gives CASSLARVTDTQYF. V and J are TRBV7-8 and TRBJ2-3; D ambiguous. Germline V gene lookup returns CDR1 SGHVS and CDR2 FQNEAQ. CDR3 length equals 14 residues. The V end was cut by 0 bases, the J end by 2 bases, with 6 bases between.

This chain joins TRBV19 and TRBJ1-1; maybe TRBD1 (6 bases). CDR1 is LNHDA, CDR2 SQIVND, per germline (reference sequence). The CDR3 length is 15 residues. Trimming took off 0 bases at V and 0 bases at J, with 8 bases between the two ends. CDR3 nucleotides: TGTGCCAGTAGTATAGATCGGGACATGAACACTGAAGCTTTCTTT. The encoded protein is CASSIDRDMNTEAFF.

This clonotype has at least ten counts. The rearrangement uses TRBV29-1 and TRBJ2-3, with D unresolved. Per germline, CDR1 SQVTM and CDR2 ANQGSEA. V lost 2 bases to trimming and J lost 0 bases, with 9 bases between them. The CDR3 runs 14 residues. The CDR3 sequence: CSVENSPSTDTQYF. CDR3 DNA: TGCAGCGTTGAAAACTCACCCAGCACAGATACGCAGTATTTT.

The J gene is TRBJ2-2, the V gene TRBV29-1; TRBD1 agrees at 9 bases. Germline V lookup: CDR1 SQVTM, CDR2 ANQGSEA. The CDR3 loop spans 14 amino acids. J gave up 3 bases and V 6 bases, and 5 bases lay outside the gene matches. As DNA, the CDR3 is TGCAGCGTGAGGACAGGGGTTGACACCGGGGAGCTGTTTTTT. This codes for CSVRTGVDTGELFF.

This clonotype was recorded many times. The rearrangement links TRBV2 to TRBJ2-7, with a possible D match to TRBD2 (5 bases). Germline values: CDR1 SNHLY, CDR2 FYNNEI. The CDR3 is 12 residues long. Trimming left V 9 bases short and J 13 bases short, with 22 bases between. The CDR3 nucleotides are TGTGCCAGTAGGGCGGACTCGGGGTACGTTTACTTC. It encodes CASRADSGYVYF.

This clonotype showed up many times. This chain uses TRBV9 with TRBJ1-1; 7 bases fit TRBD1. The CDR3 runs 16 residues. With V trimmed by 0 bases and J by 2 bases, 7 bases remained unmatched. Germline CDR1 SGDLS, CDR2 YYNGEE. The CDR3 nucleotides read TGTGCCAGCAGCGTAGGGGAGGGGGACAGAAACACTGAAGCTTTCTTT. It yields the protein CASSVGEGDRNTEAFF.